The next 14 T cell receptor beta chains were all read from a single sample in a study of control samples from healthy donors and cancer patients. Method: immunoSEQ multiplex PCR; TCRdb's copy keeps in-frame clones and lacks some. The data contain over 150,000 clones, 75% to 95% of them singletons. What was sequenced was blood. These receptors originate from a woman aged 40 to 50 in good health.

The chain couples TRBV4-2 to TRBJ1-5; D is uncertain. Germline loops: CDR1 LGHNA, CDR2 YNFKEQ. The CDR3 runs 15 residues. V was cut by 0 bases and J by 5 bases, with 11 bases left in between. CDR3: CASSQDTGSYQPQHF. CDR3 DNA: TGTGCCAGCAGCCAAGATACGGGGAGTTATCAGCCCCAGCATTTT.

This clone was observed a handful of times. The genes are TRBV10-2 and TRBJ1-2; D is possibly TRBD1 (5 bases). The CDR3 totals 13 residues. CDR1 and CDR2 from the germline V gene are WSHSY and SAAADI. The V gene lost 2 bases and the J gene lost 6 bases, with 10 bases spanning the gap. The CDR3 reads CASSEGGKNGYTF. The CDR3 bases are TGCGCCAGCAGTGAGGGGGGGAAGAATGGCTACACCTTC.

A few counts support this clone. The V gene is TRBV29-1, the J gene TRBJ1-1, with D uncertain. CDR3 length equals 11 residues. Trimming removed 0 bases from V and 10 bases from J, with 9 bases in between. Germline V gene lookup returns CDR1 SQVTM and CDR2 ANQGSEA. The CDR3 bases are TGCAGCGTTGAAGATTCGACACTAGCTTTCTTT. Its translation is CSVEDSTLAFF.

V gene TRBV7-2 combines with J gene TRBJ1-4, with D uncertain. Germline V gene sequence: CDR1 SGHTA, CDR2 FQGNSA. Trimming cost V 7 bases and J 0 bases, with 6 bases left between them. The CDR3 has 13 amino acids. CDR3 sequence: CASTESTNEKLFF. Written as DNA, the CDR3 is TGTGCCAGCACGGAATCAACTAATGAAAAACTGTTTTTT. The full variable domain, rest sourced from reference TRBV7-2 and TRBJ1-4, is GAGVSQSPSNKVTEKGKDVELRCDPISGHTALYWYRQSLGQGLEFLIYFQGNSAPDKSGLPSDRFSAERTGGSVSTLTIQRTQQEDSAVYLCASTESTNEKLFFGSGTQLSVL.

This sequence joins TRBV20-1 and TRBJ1-5; D is undetermined. Germline assignment: CDR1 DFQATT and CDR2 SNEGSKA (reference sequence). The length of the CDR3 is 13 residues. Trimming removed 3 bases from V and 6 bases from J, with 12 bases in between. This CDR3 reads CSASTDRGQPQHF. CDR3 nucleotide sequence: TGCAGTGCTAGTACGGACCGGGGTCAGCCCCAGCATTTT.

The chain combines TRBV6-4 with TRBJ1-4; 8 bases line up with TRBD1. The V gene's germline CDR1 is MRHNA and CDR2 SNTAGT. This CDR3 is built from 15 residues. Trimming took 5 bases from V and 7 from J; bases not matched to a gene: 9. CDR3 DNA: TGTGCCAGCAGTACCGGGACAGGAGGGGGTGAAAAACTGTTTTTT. Translating gives CASSTGTGGGEKLFF.

In its sample, this clone was seen once. The chain carries TRBV28 and TRBJ1-2; 9 bases map to TRBD1. CDR1 is MDHEN, CDR2 SYDVKM, per germline. The CDR3 contains 14 residues. After removal of 6 bases from V and 3 bases from J, the junction contained 5 bases not matched to a gene. The CDR3 sequence: CASRSGTGYYGYTF. The CDR3 region has the DNA TGTGCCAGCAGGTCCGGGACAGGGTACTATGGCTACACCTTC.

This chain links TRBV2 with TRBJ2-1, with D hard to call. This CDR3 is built from 12 residues. The germline V gene has CDR1 SNHLY and CDR2 FYNNEI. Trimming shortened V by 6 bases and J by 6 bases, and 9 bases separated the two germline ends. The CDR3 protein is CASRETSNEQFF. In DNA form, the CDR3 reads TGTGCCAGCAGGGAAACAAGCAATGAGCAGTTCTTC.

The rearrangement joins TRBV5-6 to TRBJ1-2; D is unclear. Trimming took off 6 bases at V and 0 bases at J, with 12 bases between the two ends. Germline loops: CDR1 SGHDT, CDR2 YYEEEE. This CDR3 is 14 amino acids long. CDR3 nucleotide sequence: TGTGCCAGCACCGGAGGGAAAGCTAACTATGGCTACACCTTC. Translating it yields CASTGGKANYGYTF.

The sample holds one count of this clone. This chain links TRBV11-2 with TRBJ1-1; D possibly corresponds to TRBD1 (5 bases). Germline loops: CDR1 SGHAT, CDR2 FQNNGV. CDR3 length: 19 residues. With 1 base removed from V and 7 bases from J, the gap between germline ends came to 28 bases. As DNA, the CDR3 is TGTGCCAGCAGCTTAGTACCCTCCGGATTTACGACGGGGAGGGGTGAAGCTTTCTTT. As protein: CASSLVPSGFTTGRGEAFF.

The rearrangement uses TRBV10-3 and TRBJ1-4; possible D gene TRBD1, 5 bases. This CDR3 is 13 amino acids long. Trimming removed 9 bases from V and 6 bases from J, with 14 bases in between. Germline CDR1 is ENHRY and CDR2 is SYGVKD. CDR3 sequence: CAIADRMDEKLFF. Written as DNA, the CDR3 is TGTGCCATTGCTGACAGAATGGATGAAAAACTGTTTTTT.

The CDR3 sequence is CASSLSQFATNEKLFF. The CDR3, as DNA: TGTGCCAGCAGTTTATCGCAGTTTGCAACTAATGAAAAACTGTTTTTT. The chain couples TRBV27 to TRBJ1-4, with unresolved D. CDR1 is MNHEY and CDR2 is SMNVEV in the germline V gene (reference sequence). The CDR3 loop spans 16 amino acids. Trimming stripped 0 bases from V and 0 bases from J, with 8 bases between.

The chain is built from TRBV7-9 and TRBJ1-6; the D is unclear. Germline V CDR1 and CDR2: SEHNR, FQNEAQ (reference sequence). V lost 2 bases, J lost 7 bases, and 9 bases lay in between. This CDR3 comprises 14 residues. CDR3 sequence: CASSLQKPNSPLHF. CDR3 DNA: TGTGCCAGCAGCTTACAGAAACCAAATTCACCCCTCCACTTT.

This chain connects TRBV13 to TRBJ2-1, with 10 nucleotides matching TRBD1. Unmatched junction bases numbered 5, after V lost 5 bases and J lost 10 bases. The CDR3 extends over 13 amino acids. Germline CDR1 and CDR2: PRHDT and FYEKMQ (reference sequence). CDR3 DNA sequence: TGTGCCAGCAGCGCGACAGGGGGCGGCGAGCAGTTCTTC. Amino acid sequence: CASSATGGGEQFF.